This T cell receptor (beta chain) was sequenced for a study of T cells expressing NK-cell markers. Study at large: In the group of eight sequenced donors, seven were HCMV-seropositive and one was seronegative.

TCRdb re-analyzed the 5' RACE reads; it lists each CDR3 protein once, without DNA. This repertoire includes some 460,000 distinct CDR3 sequences. Germline V gene data show CDR1 as MGHRA and CDR2 as YSYEKL. The CDR3 extends over 16 amino acids. The TCR originated in a woman aged 45-60 years in good health. The rearrangement links TRBV4-1 to TRBJ1-1. The sample was blood T cells: a sorted CD56 or NKG2C T cell subset, CD4+ or CD8+ T cells, or bulk PBMC T cells (not recorded which). The CDR3 spells CASSQVTQVGRTEAFF.